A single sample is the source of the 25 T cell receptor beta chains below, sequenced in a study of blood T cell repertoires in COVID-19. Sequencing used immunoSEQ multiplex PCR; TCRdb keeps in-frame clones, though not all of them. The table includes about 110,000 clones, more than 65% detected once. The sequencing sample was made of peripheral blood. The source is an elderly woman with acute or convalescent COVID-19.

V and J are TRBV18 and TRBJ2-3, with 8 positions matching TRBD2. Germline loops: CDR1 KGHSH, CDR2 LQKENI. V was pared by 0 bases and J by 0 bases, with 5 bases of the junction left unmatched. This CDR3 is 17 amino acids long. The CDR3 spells CASSPPVSGGSTDTQYF. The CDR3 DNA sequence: TGTGCCAGCTCACCACCGGTAAGCGGGGGTAGCACAGATACGCAGTATTTT.

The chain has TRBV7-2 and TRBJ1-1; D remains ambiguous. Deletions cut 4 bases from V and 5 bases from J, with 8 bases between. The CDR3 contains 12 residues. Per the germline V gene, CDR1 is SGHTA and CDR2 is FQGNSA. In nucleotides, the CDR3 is TGTGCCAGCAGCTACCGAGGGACTGAAGCTTTCTTT. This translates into CASSYRGTEAFF. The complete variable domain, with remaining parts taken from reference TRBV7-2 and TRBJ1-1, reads GAGVSQSPSNKVTEKGKDVELRCDPISGHTALYWYRQSLGQGLEFLIYFQGNSAPDKSGLPSDRFSAERTGGSVSTLTIQRTQQEDSAVYLCASSYRGTEAFFGQGTRLTVV.

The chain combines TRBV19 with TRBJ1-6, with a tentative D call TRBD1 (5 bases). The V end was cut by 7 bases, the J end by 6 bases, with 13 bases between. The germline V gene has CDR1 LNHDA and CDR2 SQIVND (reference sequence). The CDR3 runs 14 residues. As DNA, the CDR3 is TGTGCCAGTAAGAAGGAGGGGCTTAATTCACCCCTCCACTTT. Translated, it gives CASKKEGLNSPLHF.

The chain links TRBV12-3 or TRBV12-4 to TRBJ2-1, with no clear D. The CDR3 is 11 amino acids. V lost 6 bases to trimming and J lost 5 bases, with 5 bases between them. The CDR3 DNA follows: TGTGCCAGCAGAGAGAACAATGAGCAGTTCTTC. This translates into CASRENNEQFF.

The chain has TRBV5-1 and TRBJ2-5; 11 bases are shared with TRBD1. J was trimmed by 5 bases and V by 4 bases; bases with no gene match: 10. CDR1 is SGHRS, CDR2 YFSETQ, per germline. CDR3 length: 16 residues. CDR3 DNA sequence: TGCGCCAGCAGCCCCCTAGTGGACAGGGGGCATGAGACCCAGTACTTC. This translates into CASSPLVDRGHETQYF.

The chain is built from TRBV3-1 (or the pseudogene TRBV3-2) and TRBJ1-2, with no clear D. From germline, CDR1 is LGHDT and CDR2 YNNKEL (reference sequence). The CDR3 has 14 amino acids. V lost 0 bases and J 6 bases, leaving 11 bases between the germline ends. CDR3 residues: CASSQDISGNGYTF. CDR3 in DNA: TGTGCCAGCAGCCAAGATATTTCCGGGAATGGCTACACCTTC.

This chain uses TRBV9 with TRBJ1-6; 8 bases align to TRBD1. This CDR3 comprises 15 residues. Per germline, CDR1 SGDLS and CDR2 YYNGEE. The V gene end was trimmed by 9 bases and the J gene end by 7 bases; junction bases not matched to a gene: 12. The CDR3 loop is CATNQGARRNSPLHF. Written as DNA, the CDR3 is TGTGCCACCAACCAGGGGGCGCGTAGGAATTCACCCCTCCACTTT. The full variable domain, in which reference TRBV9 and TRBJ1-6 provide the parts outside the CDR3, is DSGVTQTPKHLITATGQRVTLRCSPRSGDLSVYWYQQSLDQGLQFLIQYYNGEERAKGNILERFSAQQFPDLHSELNLSSLELGDSALYFCATNQGARRNSPLHFGNGTRLTVT.

The CDR3 reads CASSLLRGLVGYTF. Written as DNA, the CDR3 is TGTGCCAGCAGTTTGTTAAGGGGCTTGGTTGGCTACACCTTC. This sequence joins TRBV28 and TRBJ1-2, with D possibly TRBD1 on 5 matching bases. This CDR3 spans 14 amino acids. V was trimmed by 3 bases and J by 7 bases, leaving 15 bases between them. Germline V lookup: CDR1 MDHEN, CDR2 SYDVKM.

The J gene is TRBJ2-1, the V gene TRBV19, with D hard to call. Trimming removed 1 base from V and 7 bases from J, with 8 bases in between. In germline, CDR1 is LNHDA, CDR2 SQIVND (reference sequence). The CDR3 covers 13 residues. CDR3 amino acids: CASSIVLRNEQFF. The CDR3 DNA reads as TGTGCCAGTAGTATAGTGCTGAGGAATGAGCAGTTCTTC. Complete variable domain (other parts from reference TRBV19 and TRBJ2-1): DGGITQSPKYLFRKEGQNVTLSCEQNLNHDAMYWYRQDPGQGLRLIYYSQIVNDFQKGDIAEGYSVSREKKESFPLTVTSAQKNPTAFYLCASSIVLRNEQFFGPGTRLTVL.

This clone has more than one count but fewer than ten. CDR3 protein: CASSSLQGTSYEQYF. CDR3 nucleotide sequence: TGCGCCAGCAGCTCGTTACAGGGTACCTCCTACGAGCAGTACTTC. The chain uses TRBV5-1 and TRBJ2-7, with D possibly matching TRBD1 (6 bases). The germline V and J ends were trimmed by 3 bases and 0 bases, with 13 bases remaining between them. The CDR3 length is 15 residues. Per the germline V gene, CDR1 is SGHRS and CDR2 is YFSETQ.

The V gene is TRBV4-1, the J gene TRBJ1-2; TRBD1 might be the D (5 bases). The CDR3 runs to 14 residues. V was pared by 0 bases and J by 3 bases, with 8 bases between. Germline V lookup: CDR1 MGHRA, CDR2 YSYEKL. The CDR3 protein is CASSQEWGYYGYTF. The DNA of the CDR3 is TGCGCCAGCAGCCAAGAGTGGGGCTACTATGGCTACACCTTC.

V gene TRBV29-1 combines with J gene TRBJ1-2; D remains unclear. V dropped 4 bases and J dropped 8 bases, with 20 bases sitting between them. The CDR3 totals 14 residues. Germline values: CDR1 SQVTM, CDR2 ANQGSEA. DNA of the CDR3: TGCAGCGTTGGGCCGCTCACCTGGTCTAGAGGCTACACCTTC. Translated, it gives CSVGPLTWSRGYTF.

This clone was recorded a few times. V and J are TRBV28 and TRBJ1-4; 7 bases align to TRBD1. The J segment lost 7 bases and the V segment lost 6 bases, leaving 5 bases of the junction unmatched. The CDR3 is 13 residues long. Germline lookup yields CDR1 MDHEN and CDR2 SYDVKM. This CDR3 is CASSPTGTEKLFF. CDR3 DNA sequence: TGTGCCAGCAGCCCGACAGGGACTGAAAAACTGTTTTTT. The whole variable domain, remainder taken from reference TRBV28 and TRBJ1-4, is DVKVTQSSRYLVKRTGEKVFLECVQDMDHENMFWYRQDPGLGLRLIYFSYDVKMKEKGDIPEGYSVSREKKERFSLILESASTNQTSMYLCASSPTGTEKLFFGSGTQLSVL.

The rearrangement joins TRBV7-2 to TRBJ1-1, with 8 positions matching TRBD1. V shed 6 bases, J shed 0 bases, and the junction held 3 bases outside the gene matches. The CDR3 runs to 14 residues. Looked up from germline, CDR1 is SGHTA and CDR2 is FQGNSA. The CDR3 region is CASRQGAMNTEAFF. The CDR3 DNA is TGTGCCAGCAGGCAGGGGGCGATGAACACTGAAGCTTTCTTT.

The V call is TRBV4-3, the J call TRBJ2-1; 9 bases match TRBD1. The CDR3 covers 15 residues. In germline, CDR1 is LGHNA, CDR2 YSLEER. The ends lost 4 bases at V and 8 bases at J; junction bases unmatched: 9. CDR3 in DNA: TGCGCCAGCAGCCCCCGGGGACAGGGCTTCGATGAGCAGTTCTTC. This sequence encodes CASSPRGQGFDEQFF.

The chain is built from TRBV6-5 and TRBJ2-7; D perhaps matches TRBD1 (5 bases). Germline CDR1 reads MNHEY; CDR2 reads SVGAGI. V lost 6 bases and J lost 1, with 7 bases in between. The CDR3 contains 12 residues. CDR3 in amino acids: CASRAGSYEQYF. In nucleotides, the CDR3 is TGTGCCAGCAGAGCAGGGTCCTACGAGCAGTACTTC.

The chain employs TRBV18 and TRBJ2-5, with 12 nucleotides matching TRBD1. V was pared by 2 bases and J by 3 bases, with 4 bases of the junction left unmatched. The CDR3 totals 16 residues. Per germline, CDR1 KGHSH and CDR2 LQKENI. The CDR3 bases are TGTGCCAGCTCACCAGCCGGGACAGGGGGCAAAGAGACCCAGTACTTC. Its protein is CASSPAGTGGKETQYF.

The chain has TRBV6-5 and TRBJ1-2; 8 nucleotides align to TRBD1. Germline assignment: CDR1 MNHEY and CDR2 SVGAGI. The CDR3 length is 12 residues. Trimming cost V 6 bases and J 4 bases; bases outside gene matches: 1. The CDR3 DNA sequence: TGTGCCAGCAGGACAGGGGCCTATGGCTACACCTTC. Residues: CASRTGAYGYTF.

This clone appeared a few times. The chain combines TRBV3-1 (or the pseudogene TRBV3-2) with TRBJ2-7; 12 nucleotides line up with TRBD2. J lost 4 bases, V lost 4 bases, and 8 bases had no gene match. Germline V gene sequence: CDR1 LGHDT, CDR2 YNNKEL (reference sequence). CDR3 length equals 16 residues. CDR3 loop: CASSPGLAGSGYEQYF. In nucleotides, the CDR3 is TGTGCCAGCAGCCCAGGACTAGCGGGATCGGGGTACGAGCAGTACTTC.

CDR3 bases: TGTGCCAGCAGGCAGGCTAGCGGGGGGTTCTACGAGCAGTACTTC. Its protein is CASRQASGGFYEQYF. V usage is TRBV3-1 (or the pseudogene TRBV3-2) and J usage is TRBJ2-7, with TRBD2 matching over 11 bases. This CDR3 region has 15 residues. CDR1 is LGHDT and CDR2 is YNNKEL in the germline V gene (reference sequence). V gave up 6 bases and J gave up 3 bases; unmatched junction bases: 7.

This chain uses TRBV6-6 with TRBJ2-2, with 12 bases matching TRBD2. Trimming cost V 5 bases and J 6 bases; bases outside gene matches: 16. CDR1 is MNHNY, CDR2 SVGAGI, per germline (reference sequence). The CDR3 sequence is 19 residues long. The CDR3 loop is CASSPPPRLAGDGAGELFF. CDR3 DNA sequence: TGTGCCAGCAGTCCTCCCCCCAGACTAGCGGGAGATGGGGCCGGGGAGCTGTTTTTT.

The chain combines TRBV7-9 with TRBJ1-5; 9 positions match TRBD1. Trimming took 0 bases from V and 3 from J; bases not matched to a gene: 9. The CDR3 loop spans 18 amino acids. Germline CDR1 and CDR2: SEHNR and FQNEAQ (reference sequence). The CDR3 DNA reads TGTGCCAGCAGCTTAGCAACAGGGGGCGCCGGGAACAATCAGCCCCAGCATTTT. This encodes CASSLATGGAGNNQPQHF. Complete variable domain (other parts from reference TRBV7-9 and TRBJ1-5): DTGVSQNPRHKITKRGQNVTFRCDPISEHNRLYWYRQTLGQGPEFLTYFQNEAQLEKSRLLSDRFSAERPKGSFSTLEIQRTEQGDSAMYLCASSLATGGAGNNQPQHFGDGTRLSIL.

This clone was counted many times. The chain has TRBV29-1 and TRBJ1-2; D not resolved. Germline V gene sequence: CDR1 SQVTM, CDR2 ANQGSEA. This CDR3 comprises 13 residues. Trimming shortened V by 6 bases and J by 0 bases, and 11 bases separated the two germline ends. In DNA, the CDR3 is TGCAGCGTAGCAGAAGGAGCTAACTATGGCTACACCTTC. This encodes CSVAEGANYGYTF.

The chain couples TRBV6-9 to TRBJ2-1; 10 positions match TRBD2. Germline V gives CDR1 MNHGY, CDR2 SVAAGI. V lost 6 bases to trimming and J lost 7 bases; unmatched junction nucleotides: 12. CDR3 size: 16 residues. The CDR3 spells CASRASGSPRGNEQFF. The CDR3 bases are TGTGCCAGCAGGGCTAGCGGGAGTCCAAGGGGGAATGAGCAGTTCTTC.

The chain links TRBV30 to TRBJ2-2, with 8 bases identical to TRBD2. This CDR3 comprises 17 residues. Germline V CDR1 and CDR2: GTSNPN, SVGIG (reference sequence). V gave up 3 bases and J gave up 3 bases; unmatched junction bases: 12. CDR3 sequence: CAWSHGGGRADTGELFF. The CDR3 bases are TGTGCCTGGAGCCACGGGGGGGGCAGGGCCGACACCGGGGAGCTGTTTTTT.